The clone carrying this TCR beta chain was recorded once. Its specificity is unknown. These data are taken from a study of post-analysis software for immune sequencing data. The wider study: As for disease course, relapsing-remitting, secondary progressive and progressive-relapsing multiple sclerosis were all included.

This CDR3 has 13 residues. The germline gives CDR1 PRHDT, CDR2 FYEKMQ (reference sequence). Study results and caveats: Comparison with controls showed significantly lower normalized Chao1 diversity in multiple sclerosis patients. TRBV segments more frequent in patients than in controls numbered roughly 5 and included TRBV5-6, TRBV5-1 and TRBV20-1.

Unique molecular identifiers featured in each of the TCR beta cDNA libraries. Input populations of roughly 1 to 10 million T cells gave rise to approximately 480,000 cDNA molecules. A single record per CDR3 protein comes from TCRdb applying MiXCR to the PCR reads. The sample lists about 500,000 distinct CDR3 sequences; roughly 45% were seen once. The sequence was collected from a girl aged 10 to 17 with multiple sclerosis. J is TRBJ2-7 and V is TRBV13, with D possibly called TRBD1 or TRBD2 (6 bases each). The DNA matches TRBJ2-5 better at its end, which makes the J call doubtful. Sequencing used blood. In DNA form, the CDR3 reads TGTGCCAGCGGAGAGGGGGGTCAAGAGACCCAGTACTTC. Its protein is CASGEGGQETQYF.